These 18 T cell receptor beta chains originate from one sample sequenced in a study of early T cells in non-severe SARS-CoV-2 infection. Each CDR3 protein gets one entry after TCRdb re-called the 5' RACE reads with MiXCR. The table lists 61,000 or so distinct CDR3 sequences, around 12% of them singletons. The sample in question was whole blood, obtained at baseline. All receptors come from an adult who was a healthcare worker with PCR-confirmed SARS-CoV-2 infection or an uninfected control (not recorded which). The donor label of this sample is uncertain.

In this sample, this clonotype turned up a few times. The CDR3 sequence: CATSDPGTVSGYTF. In DNA, the CDR3 is TGTGCCACCAGTGATCCCGGGACAGTGAGTGGCTACACCTTC. The chain employs TRBV24-1 and TRBJ1-2; 7 nucleotides agree with TRBD1. The CDR3 totals 14 residues. Germline CDR1 is KGHDR and CDR2 is SFDVKD. With V trimmed by 3 bases and J by 7 bases, 7 bases remained unmatched.

The V gene is TRBV4-2, the J gene TRBJ1-4; D not certain. V lost 0 bases and J lost 8, with 13 bases in between. This CDR3 region has 15 residues. Germline V CDR1 and CDR2: LGHNA, YNFKEQ. The CDR3 nucleotides read TGTGCCAGCAGCCAAGAGGACGCGGACGGAGAAAAACTGTTTTTT. Protein sequence: CASSQEDADGEKLFF.

This clonotype turned up a few times. The CDR3 region is CASTRQPGDTQYF. The CDR3 DNA sequence: TGTGCCAGCACTCGACAGCCCGGGGATACGCAGTATTTT. V is TRBV6-4 and J is TRBJ2-3, with a possible D match to TRBD1 (5 bases). The CDR3 sequence is 13 residues long. CDR1 MRHNA and CDR2 SNTAGT come from the germline V gene. Trimming cost V 7 bases and J 6 bases, with 14 bases left between them.

This clonotype has more than one count but fewer than ten. The chain recombines TRBV4-1 with TRBJ2-7, with D tentatively TRBD2 (5 bases). The CDR3 covers 13 residues. Looked up from germline, CDR1 is MGHRA and CDR2 is YSYEKL. Trimming stripped 1 base from V and 4 bases from J, with 8 bases between. CDR3 sequence reads: CASSQVPGYEQYV. CDR3 DNA: TGCGCCAGCAGCCAAGTGCCGGGATACGAGCAGTACGTC.

The gene calls are TRBV11-2 and TRBJ2-3; D is unresolved. CDR1 and CDR2 (germline): SGHAT, FQNNGV. This CDR3 is 15 amino acids long. Trimming stripped 1 base from V and 1 base from J, with 9 bases between. The CDR3 region is CASSLAGWGTDTQYF. The CDR3 bases are TGTGCCAGCAGCTTAGCGGGTTGGGGCACAGATACGCAGTATTTT.

The chain combines TRBV20-1 with TRBJ1-1, with D unresolved. The V gene's germline CDR1 is DFQATT and CDR2 SNEGSKA (reference sequence). Trimming cost V 5 bases and J 6 bases, with 10 bases left between them. This CDR3 has 11 residues. The CDR3: CSAPQDPEAFF. In DNA, the CDR3 is TGCAGTGCTCCTCAGGACCCTGAAGCTTTCTTT.

This clonotype showed up just a few times. The V call is TRBV7-2, the J call TRBJ1-6; D not certain. The CDR3 is made up of 14 amino acids. CDR1 is SGHTA, CDR2 FQGNSA, per germline. V dropped 8 bases and J dropped 8 bases, with 16 bases sitting between them. The CDR3 loop reads CASRRPGVDSPLHF. The CDR3 DNA reads as TGTGCCAGCCGGAGACCGGGAGTGGATTCACCCCTCCACTTT. The full variable domain, in which reference TRBV7-2 and TRBJ1-6 provide the parts outside the CDR3, is GAGVSQSPSNKVTEKGKDVELRCDPISGHTALYWYRQSLGQGLEFLIYFQGNSAPDKSGLPSDRFSAERTGGSVSTLTIQRTQQEDSAVYLCASRRPGVDSPLHFGNGTRLTVT.

This chain connects TRBV7-8 to TRBJ2-2; tentatively, D is TRBD1 or TRBD2 (6 bases each). Per germline, CDR1 SGHVS and CDR2 FQNEAQ. CDR3 length: 19 residues. The V gene lost 1 base and the J gene lost 5 bases, with 23 bases spanning the gap. The CDR3 DNA reads TGTGCCAGCAGCTTAGACTCGTTCTGGGGGGCATATGGAACCGGGGAGCTGTTTTTT. It translates to CASSLDSFWGAYGTGELFF.

V is TRBV4-1 and J is TRBJ2-2; 7 bases match TRBD2. Losses at the gene ends were 0 bases for V and 7 bases for J; bases not matched to a gene: 5. The CDR3 loop spans 15 amino acids. The germline gives CDR1 MGHRA, CDR2 YSYEKL. This CDR3 reads CASSQDPGGYGELFF. In nucleotides, the CDR3 is TGCGCCAGCAGCCAAGATCCGGGGGGTTACGGGGAGCTGTTTTTT.

The chain has TRBV28 and TRBJ2-4; D possibly corresponds to TRBD2 (6 bases). CDR1 is MDHEN, CDR2 SYDVKM, per germline. The V end lost 7 bases, the J end lost 9 bases, and 19 bases lay between the germline ends. The CDR3 spans 14 residues. The CDR3: CASTTSSGVGIQYF. CDR3 nucleotide sequence: TGTGCCAGCACCACGAGTTCGGGGGTGGGCATTCAGTACTTC.

In nucleotides, the CDR3 is TGCGCCAGCAGCCCAGGTCGGGGCCCGAACACCGGGGAGCTGTTTTTT. Its protein product is CASSPGRGPNTGELFF. V usage is TRBV4-1 and J usage is TRBJ2-2, with D tentatively TRBD1 or TRBD2 (5 bases each). V dropped 4 bases and J dropped 0 bases, with 12 bases sitting between them. The CDR3 spans 16 residues. The germline V gene has CDR1 MGHRA and CDR2 YSYEKL.

J is TRBJ1-1 and V is TRBV20-1; possibly TRBD1 for D (5 bases). This CDR3 region has 14 residues. Looked up from germline, CDR1 is DFQATT and CDR2 is SNEGSKA (reference sequence). With 1 base removed from V and 1 base from J, the gap between germline ends came to 10 bases. The CDR3 loop reads CSARVGTRNTEAFF. Written as DNA, the CDR3 is TGCAGTGCTAGAGTTGGGACCCGGAACACTGAAGCTTTCTTT.

This clonotype was picked up many times. V is TRBV11-2 and J is TRBJ2-7; 8 nucleotides agree with TRBD1. The CDR3 consists of 14 residues. J lost 3 bases, V lost 6 bases, and 7 bases had no gene match. CDR1 and CDR2 (germline): SGHAT, FQNNGV. The CDR3 DNA reads TGTGCCAGCAGTAAACAGGGGGGTCGCTACGAGCAGTACGTC. Encoded protein: CASSKQGGRYEQYV.

This clonotype turned up a few times. The V call is TRBV10-3, the J call TRBJ2-3, with 9 bases matching TRBD2. The CDR3 is made up of 16 amino acids. V shed 3 bases and J 2 bases; nucleotides not matched to a gene: 6. Germline V gives CDR1 ENHRY, CDR2 SYGVKD. CDR3: CAISEGGGVNTDTQYF. In DNA form, the CDR3 reads TGTGCCATCAGTGAAGGCGGGGGGGTCAACACAGATACGCAGTATTTT.

This clonotype was detected only a few times. The chain employs TRBV7-9 and TRBJ2-1; no reliable D call. The CDR3 spans 14 residues. The germline V and J ends were trimmed by 0 bases and 3 bases, with 6 bases remaining between them. Germline-derived CDR1 and CDR2 are SEHNR and FQNEAQ (reference sequence). As DNA, the CDR3 is TGTGCCAGCAGCTTAGCGCCCAACTACAATGAGCAGTTCTTC. This codes for CASSLAPNYNEQFF. The full variable domain, in which reference TRBV7-9 and TRBJ2-1 provide the parts outside the CDR3, is DTGVSQNPRHKITKRGQNVTFRCDPISEHNRLYWYRQTLGQGPEFLTYFQNEAQLEKSRLLSDRFSAERPKGSFSTLEIQRTEQGDSAMYLCASSLAPNYNEQFFGPGTRLTVL.

This clonotype was detected many times. The chain employs TRBV12-3 or TRBV12-4 and TRBJ2-5; D not certain. Trimming left V 2 bases short and J 5 bases short, with 6 bases between. The CDR3 runs 12 residues. The CDR3 nucleotides read TGTGCCAGCAGTTTAAATACGGAGACCCAGTACTTC. Amino acid sequence: CASSLNTETQYF.

The CDR3 sequence is CASSLSPSYEQYV. CDR3 coding DNA: TGTGCCAGCAGCTTGTCTCCCTCCTACGAGCAGTACGTC. The J gene is TRBJ2-7, the V gene TRBV5-6; D not certain. There are 13 residues in the CDR3. Germline V lookup: CDR1 SGHDT, CDR2 YYEEEE. V lost 1 base and J lost 0, with 5 bases in between.

The chain employs TRBV29-1 and TRBJ2-3; 12 bases line up with TRBD2. CDR1 and CDR2 from the germline V gene are SQVTM and ANQGSEA. V lost 5 bases, J lost 6 bases, and 9 bases stayed unmatched. The CDR3 spans 15 residues. The chain's CDR3 is CSVRTSGIPSDTQYF. CDR3 nucleotide sequence: TGCAGCGTTCGGACTAGCGGGATACCCTCGGATACGCAGTATTTT.